What follows are 13 T cell receptor beta chains derived from one specimen sequenced in a study of cytomegalovirus exposure and HLA in healthy donors. Use of 60 Vbeta and 13 Jbeta primers characterized the PCR. The assay was immunoSEQ multiplex PCR, and TCRdb's table has in-frame clones only and misses some. The sample consists of under 200,000 clones, just under 80% of them appearing once. Sequenced material: PBMCs. The receptors were sampled from a woman between 45 and 60 years old in good health and CMV-seropositive.

In DNA, the CDR3 is TGTGCCTCCACCTGGGGGCAGGCTAGCTCCTACGAGCAGTACTTC. Translated, it gives CASTWGQASSYEQYF. The V gene is TRBV27, the J gene TRBJ2-5; D perhaps matches TRBD1 (6 bases). The DNA end is a closer match to TRBJ2-7, so the J assignment may be wrong. The CDR3 totals 15 residues. The germline CDR1 and CDR2 sequences are MNHEY and SMNVEV (reference sequence).

V and J are TRBV7-3 and TRBJ2-1; 10 bases fit TRBD2. Germline V gene sequence: CDR1 SGHTA, CDR2 FQGTGA. Unmatched junction bases numbered 7, after V lost 4 bases and J lost 4 bases. The CDR3 contains 16 residues. The CDR3 region has the DNA TGTGCCAGCAGCTCATCCGGGACTAGCGTTTACAATGAGCAGTTCTTC. Amino acid sequence: CASSSSGTSVYNEQFF.

A word on this clone: In the same sample, other DNA sequences code for this CDR3. V gene TRBV7-9 combines with J gene TRBJ2-3; D not certain. CDR3 length: 15 amino acids. Looked up from germline, CDR1 is SEHNR and CDR2 is FQNEAQ (reference sequence). V was shortened by 5 bases and J by 0 bases, with 12 bases between the two germline ends. CDR3 region: CASSPPGVSTDTQYF. CDR3 coding DNA: TGTGCCAGCAGCCCGCCGGGTGTCAGCACAGATACGCAGTATTTT.

V and J are TRBV5-6 and TRBJ1-2; TRBD1 agrees at 8 bases. CDR3 length: 15 residues. CDR1 SGHDT and CDR2 YYEEEE come from the germline V gene. Germline trimming cut 1 base from V and 6 bases from J; bases unmatched to any gene: 8. CDR3 bases: TGTGCCAGCAGCTTGTTGGACAGGGCACCCAATGGCTACACCTTC. Amino acids: CASSLLDRAPNGYTF.

The table lists this clone with a count of one. The chain combines TRBV5-1 with TRBJ2-7; a possible D gene is TRBD1 (6 bases). Germline V gives CDR1 SGHRS, CDR2 YFSETQ. With 3 bases removed from V and 2 bases from J, the gap between germline ends came to 15 bases. CDR3 length: 15 amino acids. The CDR3 DNA sequence: TGCGCCAGCAGCTCCCAGGGGACCCTCCCCTACGAGCAGTACTTC. Translated, it gives CASSSQGTLPYEQYF.

This clone was recorded once. One junction end does not reproduce the germline sequence, and a read error may be involved. The chain uses TRBV9 and TRBJ2-6; TRBD1 matches at 8 bases. Per the germline V gene, CDR1 is SGDLS and CDR2 is YYNGEE. CDR3 size: 16 residues. In nucleotides, the CDR3 is TGTGCCAGCAGCGTGACAGGGGCGCTAGGGGCCAACGGCCTGACTTTC. Encoded protein: CASSVTGALGANGLTF.

J is TRBJ1-2 and V is TRBV29-1, with D unresolved. Trimming removed 7 bases at V and 5 bases at J, with 17 bases between. The CDR3 has 13 residues. Germline assignment: CDR1 SQVTM and CDR2 ANQGSEA. CDR3 sequence (DNA): TGCAGCGCTGCAGGCCGGGGTGGGTATGGCTACACCTTC. Amino acid sequence: CSAAGRGGYGYTF.

The chain combines TRBV4-2 with TRBJ1-1, with D possibly being TRBD1 (6 bases). Germline lookup yields CDR1 LGHNA and CDR2 YNFKEQ. There are 16 residues in the CDR3. Trimming shortened V by 0 bases and J by 4 bases, and 15 bases separated the two germline ends. This CDR3 is CASSQDPGQTGTEAFF. In DNA form, the CDR3 reads TGTGCCAGCAGCCAAGATCCGGGACAAACGGGCACTGAAGCTTTCTTT.

The V call is TRBV7-2, the J call TRBJ2-7, with 7 nucleotides matching TRBD2. From germline, CDR1 is SGHTA and CDR2 FQGNSA. The ends lost 1 base at V and 6 bases at J; junction bases unmatched: 9. The CDR3 loop spans 15 amino acids. In DNA, the CDR3 is TGTGCCAGCAGCTTAGTAGGGAGGGAAGGAGGCGAGCAGTACTTC. This gives the protein CASSLVGREGGEQYF.

The chain couples TRBV19 to TRBJ1-5; maybe TRBD1 (5 bases). The CDR3 runs 15 residues. Trimming removed 9 bases at V and 3 bases at J, with 18 bases between. Germline V gene lookup returns CDR1 LNHDA and CDR2 SQIVND (reference sequence). DNA for the CDR3: TGTGCCAGCAGATTCCTCTCAGGGAACAATCAGCCCCAGCATTTT. It is translated as CASRFLSGNNQPQHF.

The count of this clone is one. The chain couples TRBV9 to TRBJ1-1; D not resolved. Germline assignment: CDR1 SGDLS and CDR2 YYNGEE. The length of the CDR3 is 15 residues. V was cut by 2 bases and J by 1 base, with 12 bases left in between. The DNA of the CDR3 is TGTGCCAGCAGCGTTTTGGGAGACCCGAACACTGAAGCTTTCTTT. It yields the protein CASSVLGDPNTEAFF.

The chain recombines TRBV29-1 with TRBJ1-6; 8 bases match TRBD1. Trimming at V came to 5 bases and at J to 16 bases, leaving 16 bases not matched to a gene. This CDR3 spans 14 amino acids. CDR1 SQVTM and CDR2 ANQGSEA come from the germline V gene. The CDR3 DNA reads TGCAGCGTTCGGGTGCAGGGGGCGCGTGAAGGTCTCCACTTT. Translating gives CSVRVQGAREGLHF.

The chain carries TRBV11-3 and TRBJ1-3; D is unresolved. The V gene lost 4 bases and the J gene lost 1 base, with 11 bases spanning the gap. The CDR3 extends over 15 amino acids. Germline CDR1 reads SGHNT; CDR2 reads YENEEA. The CDR3, as DNA: TGTGCCAGCAGCTCTACCCCCACTTCTGGAAACACCATATATTTT. It translates to CASSSTPTSGNTIYF.